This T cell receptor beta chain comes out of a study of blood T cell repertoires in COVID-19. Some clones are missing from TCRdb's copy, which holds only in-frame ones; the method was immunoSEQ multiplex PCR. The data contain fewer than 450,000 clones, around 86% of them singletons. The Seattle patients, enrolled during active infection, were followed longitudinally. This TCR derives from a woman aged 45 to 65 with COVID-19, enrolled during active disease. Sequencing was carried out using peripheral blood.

CDR3 nucleotide sequence: TGTGCCATCCCGAGGGAGGGCCCCTACAATGAGCAGTTCTTC. Amino acid sequence: CAIPREGPYNEQFF. This rearrangement joins TRBV21-1 to TRBJ2-1; the table's D call, TRBD2, was not checked against the DNA. TRBV21-1 is designated a pseudogene. CDR3 length: 14 residues.